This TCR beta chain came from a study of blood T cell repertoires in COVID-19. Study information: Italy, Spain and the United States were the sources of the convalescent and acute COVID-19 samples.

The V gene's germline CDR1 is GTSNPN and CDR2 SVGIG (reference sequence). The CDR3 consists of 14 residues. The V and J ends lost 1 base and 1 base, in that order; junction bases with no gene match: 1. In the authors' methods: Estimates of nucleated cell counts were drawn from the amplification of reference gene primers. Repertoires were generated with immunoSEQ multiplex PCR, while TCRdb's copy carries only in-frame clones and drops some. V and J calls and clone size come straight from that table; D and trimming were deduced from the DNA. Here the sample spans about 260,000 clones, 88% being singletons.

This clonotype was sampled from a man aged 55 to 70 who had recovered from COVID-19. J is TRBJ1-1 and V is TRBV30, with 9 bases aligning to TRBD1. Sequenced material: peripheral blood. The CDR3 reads CAWSGDRANTEAFF. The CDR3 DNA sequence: TGTGCCTGGAGTGGGGACAGGGCGAACACTGAAGCTTTCTTT. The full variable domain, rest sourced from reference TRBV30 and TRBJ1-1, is SQTIHQWPATLVQPVGSPLSLECTVEGTSNPNLYWYRQAAGRGLQLLFYSVGIGQISSEVPQNLSASRPQDRQFILSSKKLLLSDSGFYLCAWSGDRANTEAFFGQGTRLTVV.